This TCR beta chain was captured in a study of T cell repertoires in aging, cancer and after chemotherapy. Study as a whole: Paired samples before and after chemotherapy came from chronic lymphocytic leukemia patients on fludarabine- or bendamustine-based regimens. About 9 million TCR reads made up the full dataset.

The template was genomic DNA from peripheral blood, not RNA. A mixed TRB-A/B primer pool amplified rearranged TRB by multiplex touch-down PCR. TCRdb re-called the multiplex PCR reads with MiXCR, one entry per CDR3 protein. The sample gives 6,500 or so distinct CDR3 sequences, about 32% of which show up once; less than 35% is in the top ten. Study-level results: Untreated cancer patients had significantly lower blood TCR diversity than age-matched healthy donors. Healthy donors lost TCR diversity with age mainly through richness, cancer patients through richness and evenness.

This CDR3 is 14 amino acids long. J was trimmed by 1 base and V by 10 bases; bases with no gene match: 4. Germline CDR1 reads MNHNS; CDR2 reads SASEGT. By proportion, this clonotype is medium-sized (0.01 to 0.1%). Its antigen is not identified. The sequencing sample was made of blood. The origin of this receptor is a human donor with a blood cancer. The chain employs TRBV6-1 and TRBJ2-5; 12 nucleotides line up with TRBD2. In DNA form, the CDR3 reads TGTGCCACCCGACTAGCGGGAGCCCAAGAGACCCAGTACTTC. Translating it yields CATRLAGAQETQYF.